This TCR beta chain was retrieved from a study of cytomegalovirus exposure and HLA in healthy donors. Study details: It was reported in a later analysis that the 100 to 150 validation repertoires used the same platform as the approximately 670 first-cohort repertoires.

Comments on this clone: The target antigen is unknown.

J was trimmed by 2 bases and V by 3 bases; bases with no gene match: 2. CDR1 is MNHEY and CDR2 is SMNVEV in the germline V gene (reference sequence). The length of the CDR3 is 15 residues. Measured with immunoSEQ multiplex PCR; TCRdb has only the in-frame clones, and not every one. The sample carries 120,000 or so clones, approximately 89% recorded once. General study results and limits: Researchers reported that a few CMV-associated chains were confirmed in vitro as CMV antigen-specific. Cytomegalovirus association was assigned to more than 150 TCR beta chains.

The chain carries TRBV27 and TRBJ2-1, with 9 bases aligning to TRBD1. The sequencing input was PBMCs. This receptor was taken from a woman between 18 and 30 years old in good health and CMV-seronegative. The CDR3 bases are TGTGCCAGCAGTTTGACAGGGGGGGCCTACAATGAGCAGTTCTTC. This translates into CASSLTGGAYNEQFF.